This TCR beta chain was captured by sequencing in a study of CD8 T cell repertoires and HIV-1 epitope variants. Study-wide background: Enriched T cells were co-cultured with equal autologous T cell-negative cells.

Sequencing used immunoSEQ multiplex PCR; TCRdb keeps in-frame clones, though not all of them. This table has over 90,000 clones, roughly four fifths appearing once. With 4 bases clipped from V and 2 bases from J, the junction kept 23 bases outside the gene matches. CDR3 length: 21 amino acids. Germline CDR1 and CDR2: SGDLS and YYNGEE. The receptor's source is a male donor with HIV. The chain recombines TRBV9 with TRBJ2-3, with 9 bases fitting TRBD2. What was sequenced was uncultured baseline CD8+ T cells from peripheral blood mononuclear cells (PBMCs). The CDR3 sequence: CASSSGLATGLVVGTTDTQYF. The CDR3 DNA is TGTGCCAGCAGCTCGGGACTAGCTACAGGTTTGGTAGTGGGAACCACAGATACGCAGTATTTT.